This T cell receptor (beta chain) is drawn from a study of cytomegalovirus exposure and HLA in healthy donors. Study at large: The study's early data release held tens of millions of unique TCRs from HLA-typed donors.

Primers included in the PCR were 60 Vbeta and 13 Jbeta primers. Libraries were prepared by immunoSEQ multiplex PCR; TCRdb keeps only in-frame clonotypes and omits some of them. The profile shows about 160,000 clones, around 80% of them singletons. About this clone itself: Its antigen is unidentified.

Looked up from germline, CDR1 is KGHSH and CDR2 is LQKENI. CDR3 size: 14 residues. Losses at the gene ends were 2 bases for V and 1 base for J; bases not matched to a gene: 0. Findings and limits, study-wide: Follow-up analysis seemed to connect common viral pathogens with several of the most significant clusters identified. In a later analysis, TCR beta V- and J-gene trimming showed a link to a missense DCLRE1C variant.

The TCR originated in a middle-aged man in good health and CMV-seronegative. The rearrangement uses TRBV18 and TRBJ2-7; 9 bases agree with TRBD1. The sample taken for sequencing was PBMCs. The CDR3 sequence: CASSPGTGSYEQYF. The DNA of the CDR3 is TGTGCCAGCTCACCAGGGACAGGGTCCTACGAGCAGTACTTC.